This T cell receptor (beta chain) was recovered during a study of cytomegalovirus exposure and HLA in healthy donors. Study results and caveats: According to a later analysis, most TCR beta chains associated with CMV appeared HLA-restricted. More clonal expansion characterized HLA-associated TCR beta chains than equally common others in a later analysis.

At sampling all donors were nominally healthy, likely with unrecorded immune exposures. On this clone itself: Its antigen is unidentified.

Amplification used 60 Vbeta primers and 13 Jbeta primers. Assay used: immunoSEQ multiplex PCR; TCRdb lists only in-frame clones, some missing. The sample has tens of thousands of clones; around four fifths are singletons. This CDR3 comprises 14 residues. Trimming took off 3 bases at V and 1 base at J, with 9 bases between the two ends. Germline assignment: CDR1 MNHEY and CDR2 SMNVEV (reference sequence). The receptor comes from a male donor in good health and CMV-seropositive. This chain connects TRBV27 to TRBJ1-1; D is perhaps TRBD1 (6 bases). The sample comprised PBMCs. CDR3 nucleotide sequence: TGTGCCAGCAGTTTTCACAGGGCGAACACTGAAGCTTTCTTT. Translating it yields CASSFHRANTEAFF.